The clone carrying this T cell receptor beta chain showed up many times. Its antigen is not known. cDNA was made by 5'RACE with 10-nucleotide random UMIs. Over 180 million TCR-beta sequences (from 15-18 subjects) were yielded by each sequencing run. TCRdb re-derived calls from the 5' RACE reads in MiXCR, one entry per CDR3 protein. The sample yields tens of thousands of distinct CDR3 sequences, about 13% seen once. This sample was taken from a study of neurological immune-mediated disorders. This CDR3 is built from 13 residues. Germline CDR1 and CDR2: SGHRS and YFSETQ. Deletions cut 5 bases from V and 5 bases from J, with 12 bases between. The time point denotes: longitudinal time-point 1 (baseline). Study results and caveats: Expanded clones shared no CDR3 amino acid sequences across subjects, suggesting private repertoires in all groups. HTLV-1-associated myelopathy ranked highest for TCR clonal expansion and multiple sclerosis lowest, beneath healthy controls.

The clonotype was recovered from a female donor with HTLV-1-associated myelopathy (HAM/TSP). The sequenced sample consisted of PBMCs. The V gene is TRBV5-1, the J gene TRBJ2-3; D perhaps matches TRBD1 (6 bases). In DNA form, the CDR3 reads TGCGCCAGCAGAACAGGGCTGTTAGATACGCAGTATTTT. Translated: CASRTGLLDTQYF.